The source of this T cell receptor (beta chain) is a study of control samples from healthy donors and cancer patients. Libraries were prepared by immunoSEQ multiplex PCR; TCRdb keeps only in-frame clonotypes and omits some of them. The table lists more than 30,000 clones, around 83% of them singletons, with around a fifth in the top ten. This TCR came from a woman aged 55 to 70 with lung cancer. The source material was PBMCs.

The CDR3 reads CASSLGQPQHF. The CDR3 DNA reads as TGTGCCAGCAGCTTGGGTCAGCCCCAGCATTTT. V and J are TRBV7-8 and TRBJ1-5; no definite D call. Trimming pared 3 bases from V and 6 bases from J, leaving 3 bases between. The germline V gene encodes CDR1 SGHVS and CDR2 FQNEAQ. This CDR3 has 11 residues.